A single sample gave rise to the 5 T cell receptor beta chains below, sequenced in a study of T cell changes during pregnancy in multiple sclerosis. Repertoires were generated with immunoSEQ multiplex PCR, while TCRdb's copy carries only in-frame clones and drops some. The table includes tens of thousands of clones, roughly 90% detected once. The source material was peripheral blood, sampled in the first trimester of pregnancy. These receptor sequences come from a female donor in good health, enrolled as a control in a pregnancy study.

This clone was recorded once. The V and J genes are TRBV7-2 and TRBJ2-3; a possible D gene is TRBD2 (5 bases). The CDR3 is 19 amino acids. CDR1 is SGHTA and CDR2 is FQGNSA in the germline V gene. The V end was cut by 2 bases, the J end by 4 bases, with 25 bases between. CDR3 DNA: TGTGCCAGCAGCTTAAAGGCGTGGGTGGACTTAGAGGACCCAGATACGCAGTATTTT. Protein product: CASSLKAWVDLEDPDTQYF.

This chain connects TRBV7-9 to TRBJ2-3; D perhaps matches TRBD2 (6 bases). The V end lost 8 bases, the J end lost 2 bases, and 14 bases lay between the germline ends. The CDR3 is 14 amino acids. CDR1 is SEHNR and CDR2 is FQNEAQ in the germline V gene (reference sequence). For the CDR3, the DNA is TGTGCCAGCTCAGCCGCGGGACCCACAGATACGCAGTATTTT. Protein: CASSAAGPTDTQYF.

The V gene is TRBV13, the J gene TRBJ1-6; D is unresolved. There are 18 residues in the CDR3. V was trimmed by 5 bases and J by 0 bases, leaving 17 bases between them. Germline V gene data show CDR1 as PRHDT and CDR2 as FYEKMQ (reference sequence). CDR3 nucleotides: TGTGCCAGCAGCATCAATTCCAGAGAGGGCTCCTATAATTCACCCCTCCACTTT. Protein sequence: CASSINSREGSYNSPLHF.

Here the CDR3 DNA reads TGTGCCAGCAGCGCTAGCGGGGGAGACAATGAGCAGTTCTTC. This codes for CASSASGGDNEQFF. The chain employs TRBV5-4 and TRBJ2-1, with TRBD2 matching over 10 bases. CDR1 is SGHNT and CDR2 is YYREEE in the germline V gene (reference sequence). The V and J ends lost 4 bases and 5 bases, in that order; junction bases with no gene match: 3. The CDR3 runs to 14 residues.

The chain recombines TRBV27 with TRBJ2-5, with D possibly being TRBD2 (5 bases). CDR3 length: 13 residues. Germline V gene lookup returns CDR1 MNHEY and CDR2 SMNVEV (reference sequence). The V end lost 6 bases, the J end lost 5 bases, and 13 bases lay between the germline ends. In DNA, the CDR3 is TGTGCCAGCAGAATGATGGGCGGGGAGACCCAGTACTTC. This encodes CASRMMGGETQYF.